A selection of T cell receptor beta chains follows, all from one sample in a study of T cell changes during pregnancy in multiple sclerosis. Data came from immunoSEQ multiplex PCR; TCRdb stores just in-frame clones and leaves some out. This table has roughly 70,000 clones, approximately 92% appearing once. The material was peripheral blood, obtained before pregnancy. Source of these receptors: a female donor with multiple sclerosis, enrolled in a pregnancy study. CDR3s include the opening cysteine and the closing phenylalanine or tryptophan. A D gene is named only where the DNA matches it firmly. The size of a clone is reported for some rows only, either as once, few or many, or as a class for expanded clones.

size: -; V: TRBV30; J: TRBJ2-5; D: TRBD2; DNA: TGTGCCTGGAGTGCGGGCGGGGGAGGAGAGACCCAGTACTTC; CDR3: CAWSAGGGGETQYF
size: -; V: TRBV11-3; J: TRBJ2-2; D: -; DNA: TGTGCCAGCAGCTTAGGGGCGTCGGGGGTAGATGAGGAGCTGTTTTTT; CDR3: CASSLGASGVDEELFF
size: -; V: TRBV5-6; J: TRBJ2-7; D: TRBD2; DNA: TGTGCCAGCAGCTCCCCGGGACTAGCGGACAACTACGAGCAGTACTTC; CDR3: CASSSPGLADNYEQYF
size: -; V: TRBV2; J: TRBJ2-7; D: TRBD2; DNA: TGTGCCAGTTCTAGCGGGTCCACGGCCTACGAGCAGTACTTC; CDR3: CASSSGSTAYEQYF
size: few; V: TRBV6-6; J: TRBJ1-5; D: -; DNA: TGTGCCAGCAGCACCCATAGGGCCCAGGGTCAGCCCCAGCATTTT; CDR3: CASSTHRAQGQPQHF
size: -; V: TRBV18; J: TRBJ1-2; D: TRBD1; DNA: TGTGCCAGCTCACCGGCCGGGACAGGGACGGATGGCTACACCTTC; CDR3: CASSPAGTGTDGYTF
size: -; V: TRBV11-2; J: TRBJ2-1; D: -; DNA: TGTGCCAGCAGCGTCTCAGGGGTGGTCGGGAATGAGCAGTTCTTC; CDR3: CASSVSGVVGNEQFF
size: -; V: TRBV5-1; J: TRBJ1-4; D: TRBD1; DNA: TGCGCCAGCAGCCCGGGGGACAGGGGCAGTAATGAAAAACTGTTTTTT; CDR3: CASSPGDRGSNEKLFF
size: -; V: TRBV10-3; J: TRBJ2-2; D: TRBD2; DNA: TGTGCCATCAGACAGACTAGCGGGAGTCAATCGGTCGGGGAGCTGTTTTTT; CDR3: CAIRQTSGSQSVGELFF
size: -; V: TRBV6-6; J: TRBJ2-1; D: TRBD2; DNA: TGTGCCAGCAGCCCGACTAGCAGCTACAATGAGCAGTTCTTC; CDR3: CASSPTSSYNEQFF
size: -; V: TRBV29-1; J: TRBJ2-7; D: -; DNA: TGCAGCGTTGAAGAAGCCATGACATCTCGCCAGCAGTACTTC; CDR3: CSVEEAMTSRQQYF
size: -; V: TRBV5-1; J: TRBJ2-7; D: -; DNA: TGCGCCAGCAGCCTACCCGGGACACCTTGGGAGCAGTACTTC; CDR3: CASSLPGTPWEQYF
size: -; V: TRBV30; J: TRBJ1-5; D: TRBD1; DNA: TGTGCCTGGAGGGGGACAGGGTCGCCCCAGCATTTT; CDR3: CAWRGTGSPQHF
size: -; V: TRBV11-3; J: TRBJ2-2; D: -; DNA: TGTGCCAGCAGCTCTAGAGCCTCCACCGGGGAGCTGTTTTTT; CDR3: CASSSRASTGELFF
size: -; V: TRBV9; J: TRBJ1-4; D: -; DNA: TGTGCCAGCACCCGGACAGCTCTGACAAGAAATGAAAAACTGTTTTTT; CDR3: CASTRTALTRNEKLFF
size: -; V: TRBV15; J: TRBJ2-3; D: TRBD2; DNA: TGTGCCACCAGCAGAGAATTAGCGGGAGGGCCGAATACGCAGTATTTT; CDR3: CATSRELAGGPNTQYF
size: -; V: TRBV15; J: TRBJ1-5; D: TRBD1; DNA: TGTGCCACCAGCAGAGGACAGGGATGGCAGCCCCAGCATTTT; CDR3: CATSRGQGWQPQHF
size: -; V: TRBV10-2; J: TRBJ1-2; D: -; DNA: TGCGCCAGCAGTGATGTGGGGGCTCGGGGCTACACCTTC; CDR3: CASSDVGARGYTF
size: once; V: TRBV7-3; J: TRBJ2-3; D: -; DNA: TGTGCCAGCAGCCCCGAGGGAGGATCCACAGATACGCAGTATTTT; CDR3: CASSPEGGSTDTQYF
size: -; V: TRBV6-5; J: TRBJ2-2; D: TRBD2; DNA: TGTGCCAGCTCCAGGACTAGCGGGACCGGGGAGCTGTTTTTT; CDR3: CASSRTSGTGELFF
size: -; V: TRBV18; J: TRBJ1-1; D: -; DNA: TGTGCCAGCTCACAAAACAGGGCCAACACTGAAGCTTTCTTT; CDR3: CASSQNRANTEAFF
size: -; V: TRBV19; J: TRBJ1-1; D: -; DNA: TGTGCCAGTAGTACCCGACCCGGCGGGGCTTTCTTT; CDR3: CASSTRPGGAFF
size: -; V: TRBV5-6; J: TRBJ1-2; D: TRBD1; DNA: TGTGCCAGCAGCTTGCGCCCTTACAGGGGCCATGGCTACACCTTC; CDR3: CASSLRPYRGHGYTF
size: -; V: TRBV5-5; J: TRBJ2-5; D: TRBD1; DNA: TGTGCCAGCAGCTTGGTACAGGGGGCGCCTGGGACCCAGTACTTC; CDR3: CASSLVQGAPGTQYF
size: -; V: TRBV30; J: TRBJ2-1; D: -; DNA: TGTGCCTGGGCGGACTCCTACAATGAGCAGTTCTTC; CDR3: CAWADSYNEQFF
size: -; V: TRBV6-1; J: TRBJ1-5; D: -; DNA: TGTGCCAGCAGTGAAGTCCGCCAGGTCAGCAATCAGCCCCAGCATTTT; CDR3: CASSEVRQVSNQPQHF
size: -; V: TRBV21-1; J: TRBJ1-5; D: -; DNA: TGTGCCAGCAGCTTTAGGATTAACAGGACAAAAGGGAATGTAATTCAAGGCAATCAGCCCCAGCATTTT; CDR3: CASSFRINRTKGNVIQGNQPQHF
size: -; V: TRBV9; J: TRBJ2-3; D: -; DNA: TGTGCCAGCAGCGTAGGTGGCGGACTGTATAACACAGATACGCAGTATTTT; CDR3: CASSVGGGLYNTDTQYF
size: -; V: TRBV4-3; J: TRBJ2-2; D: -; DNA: TGCGCCAGCAGCCAAGATGGCCAGACCAGGGGTGGGTGGTCCGGGGAGCTGTTTTTT; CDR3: CASSQDGQTRGGWSGELFF
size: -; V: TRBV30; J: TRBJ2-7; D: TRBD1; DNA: TGTGCCTGGGGTCGACAGGGGTCCTACGAGCAGTACTTC; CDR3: CAWGRQGSYEQYF
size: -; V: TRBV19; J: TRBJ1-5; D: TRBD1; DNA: TGTGCCAGTAGCGGGGACAGGTATCAGCCCCAGCATTTT; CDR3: CASSGDRYQPQHF
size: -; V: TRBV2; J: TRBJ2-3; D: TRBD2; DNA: TGTGCCAGCAGTGGGCAACTAGCGGGCCTACTTAATACGCAGTATTTT; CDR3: CASSGQLAGLLNTQYF
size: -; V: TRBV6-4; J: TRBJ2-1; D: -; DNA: TGTGCCAGCAGTGCCCAGCTGGAGGCCAATGAGCAGTTCTTC; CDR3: CASSAQLEANEQFF
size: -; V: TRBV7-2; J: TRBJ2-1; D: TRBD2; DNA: TGTGCCAGCAGCTTAGCGGGGCTAGCGGGGGGCTACAATGAGCAGTTCTTC; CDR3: CASSLAGLAGGYNEQFF
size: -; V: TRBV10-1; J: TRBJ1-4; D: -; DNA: TGCGCCAGCAGCCGGGGACCCGGGGGAAGGGAAAAACTGTTTTTT; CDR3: CASSRGPGGREKLFF
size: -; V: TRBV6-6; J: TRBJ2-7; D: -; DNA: TGTGCCAGCAGTTACTCAGTGACTTCTTACTACGAGCAGTACTTC; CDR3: CASSYSVTSYYEQYF
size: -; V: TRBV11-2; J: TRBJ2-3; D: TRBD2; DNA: TGTGCCAGCAGCTACCGGACTAGCGTAGGGGATACGCAGTATTTT; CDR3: CASSYRTSVGDTQYF
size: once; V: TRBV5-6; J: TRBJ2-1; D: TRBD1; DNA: TGTGCCAGCAGCTTTGGGGGACAGGGCGGCAATGAGCAGTTCTTC; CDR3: CASSFGGQGGNEQFF
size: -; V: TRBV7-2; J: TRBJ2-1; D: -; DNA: TGTGCCAGCAGCCAAGATGGGACTGGGACCTACAATGAGCAGTTCTTC; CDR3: CASSQDGTGTYNEQFF
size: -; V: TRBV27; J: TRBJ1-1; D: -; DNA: TGTGCCAGCAGTTTAACGGGACTTAACACTGAAGCTTTCTTT; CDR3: CASSLTGLNTEAFF
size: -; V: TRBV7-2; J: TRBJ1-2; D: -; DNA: TGTGCCAGCAGCTTGGGGGGGACCCAGAACTATGGCTACACCTTC; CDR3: CASSLGGTQNYGYTF
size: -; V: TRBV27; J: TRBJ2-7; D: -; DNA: TGTGCCAGCAGTTTCGGACACCGCTCCTACGAGCAGTACTTC; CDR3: CASSFGHRSYEQYF
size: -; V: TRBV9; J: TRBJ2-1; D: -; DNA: TGTGCCAGCAGCGTAGGAGGCCGTAGCTCCTACAATGAGCAGTTCTTC; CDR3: CASSVGGRSSYNEQFF
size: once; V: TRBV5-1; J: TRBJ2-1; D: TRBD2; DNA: TGCGCCAGCAGCTTTAGCGGGAGTAATTACAATGAGCAGTTCTTC; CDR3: CASSFSGSNYNEQFF
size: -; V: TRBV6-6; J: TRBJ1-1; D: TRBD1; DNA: TGTGCCAGCAAGAGGGACAGGAGAAATGAAGCTTTCTTT; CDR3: CASKRDRRNEAFF
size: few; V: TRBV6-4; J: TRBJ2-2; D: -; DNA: TGTGCCAGCAGTGACTCCTCTTCTAGTCCCGGGGAGCTGTTTTTT; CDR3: CASSDSSSSPGELFF
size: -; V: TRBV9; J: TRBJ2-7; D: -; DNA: TGTGCCAGCAGCGGACCCGACAGCTCCTACGAGCAGTACTTC; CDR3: CASSGPDSSYEQYF
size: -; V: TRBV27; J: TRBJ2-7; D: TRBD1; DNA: TGTGCCAGCAGTGTGACAGGGCTGGGGGAGCAGTACTTC; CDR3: CASSVTGLGEQYF
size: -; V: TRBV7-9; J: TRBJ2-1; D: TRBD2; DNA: TGTGCCAGCAATCCAGGGACTAGCGGGGACAATGAGCAGTTCTTC; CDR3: CASNPGTSGDNEQFF
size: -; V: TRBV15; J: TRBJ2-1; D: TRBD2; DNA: TGTGCCACCAGCAGAGAGCAGCGGGAACAGCAGTTCTTC; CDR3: CATSREQREQQFF